This TCR beta chain derives from a study of T-cell reconstitution after alpha-beta-depleted transplantation in children. It was with unique molecular identifiers that the TCRbeta library was prepared. A single record per CDR3 protein comes from TCRdb applying MiXCR to the PCR reads. The sample lists approximately 200,000 distinct CDR3 sequences, approximately 15% occurring once. This CDR3 has 18 residues. The V gene lost 3 bases and the J gene lost 0 bases, with 22 bases spanning the gap. The germline V gene has CDR1 SGHNT and CDR2 YYREEE (reference sequence). This clonotype has just a few counts. This receptor was obtained from a human donor who donated a stem cell graft to a child with acute lymphoblastic leukemia. Sequences were derived from PBMCs from the stem cell graft donor, sampled from the stem cell graft. The chain carries TRBV5-4 and TRBJ2-7, with a tentative D call TRBD2 (6 bases). CDR3 protein: CASSSIPQGGLRSYEQYF. The CDR3 DNA is TGTGCCAGCAGCTCCATCCCTCAAGGAGGACTACGCTCCTACGAGCAGTACTTC.